This entry lists 15 T cell receptor beta chains sequenced from one sample in a study of cytomegalovirus exposure and HLA in healthy donors (dated by TCRdb to about 2017). The method was the immunoSEQ multiplex PCR assay. The multiplex PCR relied on a mix of 60 forward primers for TCR Vbeta segments and 13 reverse primers for TCR Jbeta segments. The table was pulled from immuneACCESS by TCRdb, which kept in-frame rearrangements only. Such tables lose some clones; where checked, under half of the loss comes from unresolved V genes, and the rest has no known cause. Present in this sample are around 130,000 clones, roughly 66% of which were seen just once. The biggest ten clones account for 1.5% to 1.9% of the sample. Source material: PBMCs. The receptors come from a man aged 18-30 years in good health and CMV-seronegative.

The chain links TRBV5-1 to TRBJ1-1, with D perhaps TRBD1 (6 bases). V was shortened by 3 bases and J by 3 bases, with 12 bases between the two germline ends. Per the germline V gene, CDR1 is SGHRS and CDR2 is YFSETQ. The CDR3 has 14 residues. The CDR3 nucleotides are TGCGCCAGCAGCTCAAGGGGGGGGTACACTGAAGCTTTCTTT. As protein: CASSSRGGYTEAFF.

The rearrangement uses TRBV28 and TRBJ1-2; TRBD1 is a possible D gene (5 bases). This CDR3 contains 13 residues. V was trimmed by 8 bases and J by 8 bases, leaving 18 bases between them. Germline CDR1 MDHEN, CDR2 SYDVKM. The CDR3 is CASDLPDRLGYTF. In nucleotides, the CDR3 is TGTGCCAGCGACCTACCCGACAGACTGGGCTACACCTTC.

This chain joins TRBV11-3 and TRBJ2-2, with D possibly TRBD1 on 5 matching bases. The V end was cut by 1 base, the J end by 4 bases, with 10 bases between. CDR1 is SGHNT and CDR2 is YENEEA in the germline V gene. The CDR3 spans 15 residues. CDR3 protein: CASSLGGRFTGELFF. The CDR3 DNA sequence: TGTGCCAGCAGCTTAGGGGGCCGGTTCACCGGGGAGCTGTTTTTT.

This clone was counted a few times. This rearrangement joins TRBV4-3 to TRBJ1-1; 7 bases line up with TRBD1. The CDR3 totals 16 residues. Per germline, CDR1 LGHNA and CDR2 YSLEER. J lost 3 bases, V lost 3 bases, and 10 bases had no gene match. The CDR3 reads CASSQEQGREDTEAFF. Written as DNA, the CDR3 is TGCGCCAGCAGCCAGGAACAGGGGCGCGAGGACACTGAAGCTTTCTTT.

V usage is TRBV11-2 and J usage is TRBJ1-6; no clear D gene. V lost 2 bases and J 0 bases, leaving 11 bases between the germline ends. Looked up from germline, CDR1 is SGHAT and CDR2 is FQNNGV. The CDR3 is made up of 17 amino acids. CDR3 in DNA: TGTGCCAGCAGCTTACTGGGCGTGAGCTCCTATAATTCACCCCTCCACTTT. Residues: CASSLLGVSSYNSPLHF.

V and J are TRBV7-9 and TRBJ1-6; D not resolved. Trimming stripped 11 bases from V and 4 bases from J, with 12 bases between. This CDR3 region has 13 residues. Germline values: CDR1 SEHNR, CDR2 FQNEAQ (reference sequence). The CDR3 DNA sequence: TGTGCCGGTTCTAGGCTTTATAATTCACCCCTCCACTTT. Translation: CAGSRLYNSPLHF.

In its sample, this clone was seen a few times. The chain carries TRBV11-3 and TRBJ2-1, with 10 nucleotides matching TRBD1. The CDR3 totals 13 residues. Germline values: CDR1 SGHNT, CDR2 YENEEA. Unmatched junction bases numbered 1, after V lost 4 bases and J lost 7 bases. The CDR3 nucleotides are TGTGCCAGCAGCTCGGGACAGGGGAATGAGCAGTTCTTC. Protein sequence: CASSSGQGNEQFF.

Only a few counts were recorded for this clone. V is TRBV6-5 and J is TRBJ2-7; 7 bases map to TRBD1. The CDR3 is made up of 14 amino acids. Germline trimming cut 7 bases from V and 0 bases from J; bases unmatched to any gene: 6. Germline assignment: CDR1 MNHEY and CDR2 SVGAGI. The CDR3 protein is CASNIQGFSYEQYF. Written as DNA, the CDR3 is TGTGCCAGCAATATACAGGGGTTCTCCTACGAGCAGTACTTC.

The sample holds a few counts of this clone. The genes are TRBV4-1 and TRBJ2-3, with TRBD2 matching 10 bases. The germline V gene has CDR1 MGHRA and CDR2 YSYEKL. After removal of 3 bases from V and 6 bases from J, the junction contained 12 bases not matched to a gene. This CDR3 has 17 residues. In DNA form, the CDR3 reads TGCGCCAGCAGCCAGAAAGGTCTAGCGGGAGTGTCCGATACGCAGTATTTT. It codes for CASSQKGLAGVSDTQYF.

This sequence joins TRBV5-4 and TRBJ2-7; D is perhaps TRBD1 (5 bases). The CDR3 is 17 residues long. Trimming left V 1 base short and J 5 bases short, with 22 bases between. Germline CDR1 reads SGHNT; CDR2 reads YYREEE (reference sequence). The CDR3 region is CASSLSNPAQAIHEQYF. The CDR3 DNA reads as TGTGCCAGCAGCTTGTCGAATCCGGCACAGGCAATCCACGAGCAGTACTTC.

The chain links TRBV7-2 to TRBJ1-1; 7 nucleotides line up with TRBD1. The CDR3 totals 14 residues. Germline CDR1 reads SGHTA; CDR2 reads FQGNSA. Trimming cost V 3 bases and J 2 bases; bases outside gene matches: 3. CDR3 protein: CASSFTGANTEAFF. The CDR3 nucleotides read TGTGCCAGCAGCTTCACAGGGGCCAACACTGAAGCTTTCTTT.

The chain recombines TRBV25-1 with TRBJ2-2; a weak D match, TRBD1 (5 bases). The CDR3 length is 14 residues. Germline V gives CDR1 MGHDK, CDR2 SYGVNS. V lost 7 bases, J lost 6 bases, and 15 bases lay in between. As DNA, the CDR3 is TGTGCCAGCAAAGTGGCAGGGAAGGCCGGGGAGCTGTTTTTT. Residues: CASKVAGKAGELFF.

The chain has TRBV18 and TRBJ1-1; a possible D gene is TRBD1 (5 bases). Trimming pared 6 bases from V and 0 bases from J, leaving 8 bases between. This CDR3 comprises 13 residues. CDR1 KGHSH and CDR2 LQKENI come from the germline V gene. The CDR3 loop is CASSGQLNTEAFF. CDR3 nucleotide sequence: TGTGCCAGCTCGGGGCAGTTGAACACTGAAGCTTTCTTT.

This clone was recorded a few times. This chain uses TRBV9 with TRBJ2-7, with 7 bases fitting TRBD2. The CDR3 contains 16 residues. Germline trimming cut 3 bases from V and 2 bases from J; bases unmatched to any gene: 11. Germline loops: CDR1 SGDLS, CDR2 YYNGEE. This CDR3 is CASSGDPSGPAYEQYF. In DNA form, the CDR3 reads TGTGCCAGCAGCGGAGATCCTAGCGGCCCAGCCTACGAGCAGTACTTC.

The V and J genes are TRBV7-2 and TRBJ1-1; 10 nucleotides agree with TRBD1. V lost 5 bases, J lost 5 bases, and 5 bases stayed unmatched. The CDR3 loop spans 14 amino acids. CDR1 is SGHTA, CDR2 FQGNSA, per germline. The CDR3 DNA reads TGTGCCAGCAGCACGGACAGGGGGTGGACTGAAGCTTTCTTT. Protein sequence: CASSTDRGWTEAFF.